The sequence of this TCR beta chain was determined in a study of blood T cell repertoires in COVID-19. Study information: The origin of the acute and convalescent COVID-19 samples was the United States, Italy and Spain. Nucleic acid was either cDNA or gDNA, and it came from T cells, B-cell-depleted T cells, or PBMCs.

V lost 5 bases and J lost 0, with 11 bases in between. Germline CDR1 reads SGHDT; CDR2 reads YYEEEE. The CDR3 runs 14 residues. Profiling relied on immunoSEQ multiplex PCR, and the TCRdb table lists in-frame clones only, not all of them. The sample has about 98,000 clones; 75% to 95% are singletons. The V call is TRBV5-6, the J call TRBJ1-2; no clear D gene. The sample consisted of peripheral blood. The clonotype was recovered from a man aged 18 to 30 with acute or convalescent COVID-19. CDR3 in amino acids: CASSLIQANYGYTF. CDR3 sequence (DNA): TGTGCCAGCAGTCTAATTCAGGCTAACTATGGCTACACCTTC.